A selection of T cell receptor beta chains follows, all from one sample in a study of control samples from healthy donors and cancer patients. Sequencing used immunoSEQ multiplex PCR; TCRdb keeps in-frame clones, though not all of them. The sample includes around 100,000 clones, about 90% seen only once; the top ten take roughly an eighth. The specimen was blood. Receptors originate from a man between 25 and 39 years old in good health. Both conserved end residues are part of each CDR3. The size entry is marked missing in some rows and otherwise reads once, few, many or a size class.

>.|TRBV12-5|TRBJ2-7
CASGSGTAIYEQYF
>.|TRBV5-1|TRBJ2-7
CASSLEGTSSGEQYF
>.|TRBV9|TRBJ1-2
CASSSRTGVDGYTF
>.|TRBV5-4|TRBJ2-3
CASSLRLAGSTDTQYF
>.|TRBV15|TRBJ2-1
CATSRPYWAGRAYNEQFF
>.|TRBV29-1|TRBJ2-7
CSVKTGTYEQYF
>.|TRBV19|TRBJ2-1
CASSVRQLGTHNEQFF
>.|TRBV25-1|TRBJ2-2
CASSGLGVAGGPGELFF
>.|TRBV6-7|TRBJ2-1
CASSYSEGPNEQFF
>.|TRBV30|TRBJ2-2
CAWSVSFGGSNTGELFF
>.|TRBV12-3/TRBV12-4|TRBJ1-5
CASSLLSNQPQHF
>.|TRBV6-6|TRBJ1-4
CASRPRGGHQKLFF
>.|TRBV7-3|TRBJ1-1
CASSLQRNTEAFF
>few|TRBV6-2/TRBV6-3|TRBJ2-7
CASSVLAGGTYEQYF
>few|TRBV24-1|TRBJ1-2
CATSDNFYGYTF
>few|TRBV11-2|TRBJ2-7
CASSRRLNSYEQYF
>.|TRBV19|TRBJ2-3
CASTQRGAGRTDTQYF
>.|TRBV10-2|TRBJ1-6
CASRESGNNSPLHF
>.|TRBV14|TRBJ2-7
CASSQVSKPEQYF
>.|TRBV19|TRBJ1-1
CASSADSWVYTEAFF
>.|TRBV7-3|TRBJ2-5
CASSRDLTETQYF
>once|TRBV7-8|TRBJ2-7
CASSLSATGSYEQYF
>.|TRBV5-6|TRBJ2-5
CASSPRGFQETQYF
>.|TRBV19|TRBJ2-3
CASSSSGRAFGTDTQYF
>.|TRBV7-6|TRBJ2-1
CASSIKTGLAYNEQFF
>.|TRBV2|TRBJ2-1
CASSKTSGSRGEQFF
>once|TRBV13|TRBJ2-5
CASSLYFPPGQETQYF
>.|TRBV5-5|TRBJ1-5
CASSLEGIESNQPQHF
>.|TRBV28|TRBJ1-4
CASSGRLGGLFF
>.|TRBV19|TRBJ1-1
CASSIQTRAEAFF
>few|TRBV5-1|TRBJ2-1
CASSNGQGVTNEQFF
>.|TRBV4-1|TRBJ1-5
CASSLWADAGNQPQHF
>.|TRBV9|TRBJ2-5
CASSGRQSSPGETQYF
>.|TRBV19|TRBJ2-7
CASSARTAPDEQYF
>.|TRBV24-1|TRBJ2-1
CATSGSGYNEQFF
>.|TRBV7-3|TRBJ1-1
CASSPQGGGRAFF
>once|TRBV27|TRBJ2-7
CASSPRQGYEQYF
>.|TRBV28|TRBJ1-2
CASSLPVWGNYGYTF